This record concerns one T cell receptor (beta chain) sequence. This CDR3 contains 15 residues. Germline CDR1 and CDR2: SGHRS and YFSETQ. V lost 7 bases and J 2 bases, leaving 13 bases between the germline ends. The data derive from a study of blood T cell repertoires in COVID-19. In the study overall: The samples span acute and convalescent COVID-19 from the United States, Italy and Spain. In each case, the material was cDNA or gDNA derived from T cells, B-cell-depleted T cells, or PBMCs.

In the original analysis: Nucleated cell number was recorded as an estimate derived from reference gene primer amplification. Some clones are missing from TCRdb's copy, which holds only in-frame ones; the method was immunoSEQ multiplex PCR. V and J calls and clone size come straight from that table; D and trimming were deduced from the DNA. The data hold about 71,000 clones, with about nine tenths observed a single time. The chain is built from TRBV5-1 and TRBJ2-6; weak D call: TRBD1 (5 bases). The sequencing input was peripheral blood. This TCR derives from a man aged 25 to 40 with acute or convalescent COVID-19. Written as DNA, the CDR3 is TGCGCCAGCTGCCCCTTGACAGCTGGGGCCAACGTCCTGACTTTC. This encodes CASCPLTAGANVLTF.